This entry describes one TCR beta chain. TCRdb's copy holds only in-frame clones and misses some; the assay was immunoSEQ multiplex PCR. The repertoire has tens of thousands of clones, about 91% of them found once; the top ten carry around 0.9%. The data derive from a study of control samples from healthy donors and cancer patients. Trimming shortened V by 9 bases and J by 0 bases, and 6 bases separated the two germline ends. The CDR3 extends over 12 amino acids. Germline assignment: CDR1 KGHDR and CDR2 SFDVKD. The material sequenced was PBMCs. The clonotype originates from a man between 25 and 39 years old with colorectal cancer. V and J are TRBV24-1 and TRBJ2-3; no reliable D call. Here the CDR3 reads CATAGSTDTQYF. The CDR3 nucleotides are TGTGCCACCGCAGGAAGCACAGATACGCAGTATTTT.